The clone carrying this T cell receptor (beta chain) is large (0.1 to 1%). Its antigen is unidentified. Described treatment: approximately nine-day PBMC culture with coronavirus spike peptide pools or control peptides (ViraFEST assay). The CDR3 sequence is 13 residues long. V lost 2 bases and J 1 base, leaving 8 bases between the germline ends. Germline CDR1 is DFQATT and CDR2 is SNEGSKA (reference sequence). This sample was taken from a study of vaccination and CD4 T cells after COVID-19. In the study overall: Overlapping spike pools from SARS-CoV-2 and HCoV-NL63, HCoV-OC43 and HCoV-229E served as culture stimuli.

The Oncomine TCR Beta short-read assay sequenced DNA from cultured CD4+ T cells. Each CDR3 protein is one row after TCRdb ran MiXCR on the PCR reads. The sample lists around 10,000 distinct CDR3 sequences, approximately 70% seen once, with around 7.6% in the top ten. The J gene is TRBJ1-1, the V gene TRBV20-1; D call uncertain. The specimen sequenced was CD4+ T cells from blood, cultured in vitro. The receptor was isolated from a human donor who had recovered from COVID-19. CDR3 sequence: CSARTPRNTEAFF. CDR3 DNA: TGCAGTGCTAGAACCCCACGGAACACTGAAGCTTTCTTT.